The 8 T cell receptor beta chains in this list originate from one sample, sequenced in a study of cytomegalovirus exposure and HLA in healthy donors (dated 2017 in TCRdb). Library preparation employed the immunoSEQ multiplex PCR assay. For the multiplex PCR, a mixture combining 60 forward primers for TCR Vbeta segments and 13 reverse primers for TCR Jbeta segments was used. The immuneACCESS repertoire file appears here via TCRdb, limited to in-frame rearrangements. These files lack a portion of the clones; in checked studies, under half of the deficit traces to unresolved V genes, and the cause of the others is not known. The sample profile shows about 200,000 clones; around 77% of them were found once. Jointly, the top ten make up less than 3.5% of the sample. The specimen was PBMCs. All receptors come from a woman in her twenties or thirties in good health and CMV-seronegative.

The count of this clone is one. The chain couples TRBV10-3 to TRBJ1-2, with 8 bases lining up with TRBD1. The CDR3 has 14 residues. The germline gives CDR1 ENHRY, CDR2 SYGVKD. J was trimmed by 7 bases and V by 2 bases; bases with no gene match: 6. This CDR3 reads CAISEGNRGIGYTF. The CDR3 DNA reads as TGTGCCATCAGTGAGGGAAACAGGGGGATTGGCTACACCTTC.

This sequence joins TRBV11-2 and TRBJ2-1; 11 positions agree with TRBD2. Germline CDR1 reads SGHAT; CDR2 reads FQNNGV. This CDR3 region has 15 residues. V gave up 3 bases and J gave up 6 bases; unmatched junction bases: 4. DNA for the CDR3: TGTGCCAGCAGCTTCACGCTAGCGGGAGGCAATGAGCAGTTCTTC. Protein sequence: CASSFTLAGGNEQFF.

The V gene is TRBV9, the J gene TRBJ1-1; D is ambiguous. V lost 0 bases and J 0 bases, leaving 18 bases between the germline ends. The CDR3 spans 18 residues. The germline V gene encodes CDR1 SGDLS and CDR2 YYNGEE. The DNA for the CDR3 is TGTGCCAGCAGCGTAGTATTCCCCTCGCACAACCTGAACACTGAAGCTTTCTTT. Translation: CASSVVFPSHNLNTEAFF.

The chain combines TRBV27 with TRBJ2-2; 7 nucleotides agree with TRBD2. There are 15 residues in the CDR3. Germline assignment: CDR1 MNHEY and CDR2 SMNVEV (reference sequence). J was trimmed by 2 bases and V by 3 bases; bases with no gene match: 3. The CDR3 bases are TGTGCCAGCAGTTTCCTAGCGGACAACACCGGGGAGCTGTTTTTT. Translating gives CASSFLADNTGELFF.

The chain carries TRBV7-2 and TRBJ1-2; D is undetermined. The CDR3 totals 13 residues. V shed 4 bases and J shed 7 bases, with 13 bases lying between them. Per the germline V gene, CDR1 is SGHTA and CDR2 is FQGNSA. The CDR3 coding sequence is TGTGCCAGCAGCTCCGTGGAGGGCAGTGGCTACACCTTC. It codes for CASSSVEGSGYTF.

This chain links TRBV5-6 with TRBJ1-2, with TRBD1 matching 8 bases. Germline V gene sequence: CDR1 SGHDT, CDR2 YYEEEE. The J segment lost 6 bases and the V segment lost 0 bases, leaving 4 bases of the junction unmatched. This CDR3 is 14 amino acids long. CDR3 sequence reads: CASSLGRTGNGYTF. CDR3 DNA: TGTGCCAGCAGCTTGGGTCGGACAGGGAATGGCTACACCTTC.

This clone was seen a few times. The chain employs TRBV7-2 and TRBJ2-5, with 8 bases fitting TRBD2. CDR1 and CDR2 (germline): SGHTA, FQGNSA. The CDR3 has 14 residues. The J segment lost 4 bases and the V segment lost 6 bases, leaving 7 bases of the junction unmatched. The CDR3: CASRVAGRRETQYF. DNA of the CDR3: TGTGCCAGCAGGGTAGCGGGGCGTCGAGAGACCCAGTACTTC.

V gene TRBV7-2 combines with J gene TRBJ2-7; the D gene is possibly TRBD1 (6 bases). Trimming left V 1 base short and J 0 bases short, with 10 bases between. This CDR3 region has 15 residues. Per the germline V gene, CDR1 is SGHTA and CDR2 is FQGNSA. The CDR3 loop is CASSLGDRISYEQYF. The CDR3 region has the DNA TGTGCCAGCAGCTTAGGAGACAGGATCTCCTACGAGCAGTACTTC.